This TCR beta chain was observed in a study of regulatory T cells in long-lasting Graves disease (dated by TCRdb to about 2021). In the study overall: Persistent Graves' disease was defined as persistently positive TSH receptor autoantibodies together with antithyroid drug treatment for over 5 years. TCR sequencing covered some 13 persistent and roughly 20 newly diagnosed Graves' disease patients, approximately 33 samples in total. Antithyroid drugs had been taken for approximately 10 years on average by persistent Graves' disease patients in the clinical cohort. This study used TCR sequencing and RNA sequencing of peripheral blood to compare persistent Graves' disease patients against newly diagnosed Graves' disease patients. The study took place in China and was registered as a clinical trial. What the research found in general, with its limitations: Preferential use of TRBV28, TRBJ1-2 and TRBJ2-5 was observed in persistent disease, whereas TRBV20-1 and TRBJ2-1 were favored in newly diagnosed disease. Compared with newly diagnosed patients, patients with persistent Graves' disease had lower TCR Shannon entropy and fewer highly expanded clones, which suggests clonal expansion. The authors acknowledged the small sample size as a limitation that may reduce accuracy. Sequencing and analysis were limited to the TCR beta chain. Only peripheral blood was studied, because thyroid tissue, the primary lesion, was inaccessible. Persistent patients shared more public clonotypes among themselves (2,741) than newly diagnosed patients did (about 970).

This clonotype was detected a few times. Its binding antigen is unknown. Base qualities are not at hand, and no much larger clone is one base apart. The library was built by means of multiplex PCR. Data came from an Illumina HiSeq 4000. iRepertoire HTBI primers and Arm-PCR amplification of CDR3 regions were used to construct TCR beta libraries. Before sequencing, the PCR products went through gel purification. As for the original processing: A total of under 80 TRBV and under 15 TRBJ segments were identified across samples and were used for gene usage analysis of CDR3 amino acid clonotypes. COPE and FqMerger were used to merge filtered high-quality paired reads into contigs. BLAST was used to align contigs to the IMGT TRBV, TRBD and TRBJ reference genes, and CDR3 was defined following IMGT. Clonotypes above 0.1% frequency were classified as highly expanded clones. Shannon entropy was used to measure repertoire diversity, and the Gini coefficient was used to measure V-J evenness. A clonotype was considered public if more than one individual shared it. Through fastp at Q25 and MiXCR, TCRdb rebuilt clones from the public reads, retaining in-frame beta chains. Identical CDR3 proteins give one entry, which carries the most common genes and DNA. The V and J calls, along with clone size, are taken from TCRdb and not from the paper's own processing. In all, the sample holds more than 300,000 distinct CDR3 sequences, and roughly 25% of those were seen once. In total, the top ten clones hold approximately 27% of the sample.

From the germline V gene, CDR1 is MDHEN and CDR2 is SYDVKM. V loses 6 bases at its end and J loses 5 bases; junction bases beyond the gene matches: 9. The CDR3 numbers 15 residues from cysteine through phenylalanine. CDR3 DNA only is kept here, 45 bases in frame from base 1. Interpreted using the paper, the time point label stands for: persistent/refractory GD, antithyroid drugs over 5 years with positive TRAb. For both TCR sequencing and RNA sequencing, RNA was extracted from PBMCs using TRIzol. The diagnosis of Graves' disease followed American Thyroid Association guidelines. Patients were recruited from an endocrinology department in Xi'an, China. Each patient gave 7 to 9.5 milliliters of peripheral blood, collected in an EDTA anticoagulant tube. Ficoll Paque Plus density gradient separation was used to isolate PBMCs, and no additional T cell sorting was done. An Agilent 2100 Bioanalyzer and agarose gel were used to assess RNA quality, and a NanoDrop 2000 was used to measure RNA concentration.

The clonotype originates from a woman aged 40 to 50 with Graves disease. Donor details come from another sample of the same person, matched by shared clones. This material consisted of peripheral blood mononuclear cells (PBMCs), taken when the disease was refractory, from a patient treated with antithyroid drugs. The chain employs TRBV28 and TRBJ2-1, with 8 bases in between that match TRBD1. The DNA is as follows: TGTGCCAGCAGCCACCTGGGACAGGAAGACAATGAGCAGTTCTTC. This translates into CASSHLGQEDNEQFF.